Given below is one T cell receptor (beta chain) in context. Its cognate antigen is unknown. Other nucleotide sequences in the sample specify the same CDR3. The PCR employed 60 Vbeta primers together with 13 Jbeta primers. Using immunoSEQ multiplex PCR, the repertoire was profiled, and TCRdb retains in-frame clones only, with some absent. Of 150,000 to 200,000 clones in the sample, 79% were seen once. Germline CDR1 and CDR2: LNHNV and YYDKDF (reference sequence). The CDR3 covers 13 residues. With 6 bases removed from V and 8 bases from J, the gap between germline ends came to 13 bases. These data come from a study of cytomegalovirus exposure and HLA in healthy donors. Study outcomes and limitations: Most TCRs appeared rarely, but some public TCRs recurred in many donors. Certain sequence variants were highly shared and formed a cluster, and this cluster was likely a sequencing artifact.

This clonotype was sampled from a woman in her 50s in good health and CMV-seronegative. What was sequenced was PBMCs. The genes are TRBV15 and TRBJ1-4; D call uncertain. CDR3 residues: CATSKSAIEKLFF. The CDR3 nucleotides read TGTGCCACCAGTAAATCAGCGATAGAAAAACTGTTTTTT.